This T cell receptor (beta chain) was found in a study of blood T cell repertoires in COVID-19. Assignment of participants to cohorts was predicated upon participant-reported clinical history. Two consecutive negative NP/OP PCR tests, clearance, or resolved symptoms defined Cohort 3 recovery. CDR3 length equals 14 residues. Trimming pared 7 bases from V and 1 base from J, leaving 13 bases between. CDR1 and CDR2 from the germline V gene are SNHLY and FYNNEI. Study processing details: Amplifying reference gene primers gave estimates of nucleated cell counts. The protocol was immunoSEQ multiplex PCR, while the TCRdb copy is restricted to in-frame clones and leaves out a portion. V and J calls and clone size come straight from that table; D and trimming were deduced from the DNA. The sample lists some 490,000 clones, more than 85% occurring once.

Input material: PBMCs or T cells enriched from blood (not recorded which). This rearrangement joins TRBV2 to TRBJ1-1; D remains unclear. The TCR was taken from a woman aged 55-75 years who had recovered from COVID-19. Written as DNA, the CDR3 is TGTGCCAGCAACAGAGGGCCGGGGAACACTGAAGCTTTCTTT. Amino acids: CASNRGPGNTEAFF.